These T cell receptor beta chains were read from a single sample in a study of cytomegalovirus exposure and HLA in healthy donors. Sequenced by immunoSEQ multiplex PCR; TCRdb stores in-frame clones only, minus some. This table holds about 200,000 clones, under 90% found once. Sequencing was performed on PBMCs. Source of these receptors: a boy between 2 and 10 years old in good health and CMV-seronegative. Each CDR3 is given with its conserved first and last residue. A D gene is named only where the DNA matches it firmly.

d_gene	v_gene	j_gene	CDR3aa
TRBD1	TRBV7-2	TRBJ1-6	CASSSPREGARSPLHF
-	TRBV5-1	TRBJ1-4	CASSLAPLDSLRGEKLFF
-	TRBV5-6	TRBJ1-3	CASSFGLSGNTIYF
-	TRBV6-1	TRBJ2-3	CASSERDTQYF
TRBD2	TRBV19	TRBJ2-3	CASGKRGYTDTQYF
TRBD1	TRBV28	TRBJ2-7	CASNKGRGQGRYEQYF
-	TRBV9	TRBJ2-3	CASSVGSRDDRAYPGTRLTDTQYF
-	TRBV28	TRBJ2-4	CASSITESGPKNIQYF
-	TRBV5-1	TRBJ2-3	CASSFGLASTDTQYF
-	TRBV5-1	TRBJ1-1	CASSLEGRWVGGMNTEAFF
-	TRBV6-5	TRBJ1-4	CASSYYQGEKLFF
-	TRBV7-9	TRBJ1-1	CASSLAPAGTNTEAFF
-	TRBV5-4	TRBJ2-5	CASSLGGAETQYF
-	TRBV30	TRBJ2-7	CAWSFSQGFKEQYF
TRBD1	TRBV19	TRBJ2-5	CASSLQGYSGETQYF
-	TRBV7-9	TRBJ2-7	CASSTQRVSGFNSYEQYF
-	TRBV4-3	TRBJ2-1	CASSQDLSLPSGNEQFF
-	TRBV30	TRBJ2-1	CAWKPSVYNEQFF
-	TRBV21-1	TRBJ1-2	CASSKVFPDRINYGYTF
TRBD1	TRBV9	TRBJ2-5	CASSPRDREETQYF
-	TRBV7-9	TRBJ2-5	CASSLGGSFQETQYF
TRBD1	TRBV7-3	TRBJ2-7	CASSFSTGAASYEQYF
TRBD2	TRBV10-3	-	CATSGGAYEQYF
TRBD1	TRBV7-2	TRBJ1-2	CASRLTGGVNGYTF
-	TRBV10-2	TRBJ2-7	CASRPGQGGEQYF
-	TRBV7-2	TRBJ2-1	CASSLVGGPRNEQFF
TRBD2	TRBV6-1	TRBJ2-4	CASGAGGLAKNIQYF
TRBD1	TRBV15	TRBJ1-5	CATSRDRYRGANQPQHF
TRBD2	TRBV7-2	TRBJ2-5	CASRGDAGGGGWTQYF
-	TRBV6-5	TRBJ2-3	CASSSLARGTDTQYF
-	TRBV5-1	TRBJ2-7	CASSPRPGQTYEQYF
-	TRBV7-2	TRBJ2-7	CASSLGALSSYEQYF
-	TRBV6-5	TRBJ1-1	CASSYSIKGSAFF
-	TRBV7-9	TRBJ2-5	CASSLGAGSQETQYF
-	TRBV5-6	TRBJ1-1	CASSLDFQTNTEAFF
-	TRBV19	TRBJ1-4	CASMQGEAPNEKLFF
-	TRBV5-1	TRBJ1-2	CASSFGLGGPYGYTF
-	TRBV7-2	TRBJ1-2	CASSLGGYYGYTF
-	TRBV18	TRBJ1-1	CASSPLTGLTEAFF
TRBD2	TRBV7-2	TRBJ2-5	CTSRTSGGAQETQYF
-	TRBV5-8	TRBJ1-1	CASSLAGGGARATEAFF
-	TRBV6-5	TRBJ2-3	CASSYDAITDTQYF
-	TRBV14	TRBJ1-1	CASSQLGRGDAFF
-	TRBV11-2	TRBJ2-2	CASRTVKTNTGELFF
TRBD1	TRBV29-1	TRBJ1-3	CSAAPMDRENTIYF
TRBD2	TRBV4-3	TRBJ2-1	CASSQGVGRGNEQFF
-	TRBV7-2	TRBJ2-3	CASSPYRNTQYF
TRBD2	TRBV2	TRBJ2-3	CASSSRTTRGGTDTQYF
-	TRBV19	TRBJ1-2	CASSIGRAAYHYGYTF
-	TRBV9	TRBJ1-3	CASSPRQLALENTIYF
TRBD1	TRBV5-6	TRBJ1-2	CASSWGDRGSGYTF
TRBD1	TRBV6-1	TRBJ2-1	CASGTVSYNEQFF
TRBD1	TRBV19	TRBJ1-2	CASSIPTGGYGYTF
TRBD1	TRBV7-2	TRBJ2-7	CASSLVPQGQGSDEQYF
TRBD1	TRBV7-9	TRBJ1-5	CASSSTGDIRPQHF